This TCR beta chain was recovered during a study of vaccination effects on CD4 cells after COVID-19. The repertoire was sequenced with immunoSEQ multiplex PCR; TCRdb's copy has only in-frame clones and lacks some. The sample shows more than 8,500 clones, about 75% of them seen only once. To note about this clone: Its cognate antigen is unknown.

The authors isolated CD4+ T cells after approximately 9 days of culture. Participants were vaccinated with two doses of either the BNT162b2 or mRNA-1273 vaccine. CDR3 size: 13 residues. Germline loops: CDR1 SNHLY, CDR2 FYNNEI. V lost 4 bases, J lost 3 bases, and 9 bases lay in between. This specimen consisted of CD4+ T cells from PBMCs cultured without peptide, obtained after COVID-19 vaccination. This sequence was found in a human donor who received a COVID-19 vaccine. This chain connects TRBV2 to TRBJ1-1, with D possibly being TRBD1 (6 bases). CDR3 bases: TGTGCCAGCAGTGCGGGGGCCTACACTGAAGCTTTCTTT. Translating gives CASSAGAYTEAFF.